This TCR beta chain was retrieved from a study of blood T cell repertoires in COVID-19. Study background: Whether acute or convalescent, the COVID-19 samples came from the United States, Italy and Spain. PBMCs, B-cell-depleted T cells, or T cells provided the cDNA or gDNA that made up the material.

Authors' analysis steps: Estimation of nucleated cell counts relied on the amplification of reference gene primers. Here immunoSEQ multiplex PCR was the method, and the copy in TCRdb shows in-frame clones only, minus some. The V and J calls and clone size come from that table; D and trimming were worked out from the DNA. This table has roughly 70,000 clones, more than 75% appearing once. Germline-derived CDR1 and CDR2 are SGHRS and YFSETQ. The CDR3 sequence is 14 residues long. Trimming removed 1 base from V and 5 bases from J, with 12 bases in between. The sequence was obtained from a human donor in a cohort sampled during active COVID-19. The genes are TRBV5-1 and TRBJ2-5, with D maybe TRBD1 (6 bases). The sequenced sample was peripheral blood. The CDR3 nucleotides read TGCGCCAGCAGCTTGACAGGGATGGGGGAGACCCAGTACTTC. Protein sequence: CASSLTGMGETQYF.